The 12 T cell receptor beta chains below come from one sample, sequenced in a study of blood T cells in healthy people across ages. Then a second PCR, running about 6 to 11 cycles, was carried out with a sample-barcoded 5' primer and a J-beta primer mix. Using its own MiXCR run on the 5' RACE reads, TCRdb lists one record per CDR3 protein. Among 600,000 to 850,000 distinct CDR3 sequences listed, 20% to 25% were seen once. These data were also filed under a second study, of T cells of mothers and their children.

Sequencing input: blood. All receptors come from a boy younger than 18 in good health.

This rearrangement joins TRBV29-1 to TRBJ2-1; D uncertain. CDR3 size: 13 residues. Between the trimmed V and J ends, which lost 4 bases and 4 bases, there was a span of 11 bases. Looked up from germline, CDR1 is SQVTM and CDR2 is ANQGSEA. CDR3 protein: CSVAGKQYNEQFF. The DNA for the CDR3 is TGCAGCGTTGCTGGTAAGCAATACAATGAGCAGTTCTTC.

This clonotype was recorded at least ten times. DNA for the CDR3: TGTGCCAGCAGTGAAAATGTGGAGAGGGGGCTGGCCGGGGAGCTGTTTTTT. Protein product: CASSENVERGLAGELFF. The rearrangement uses TRBV6-1 and TRBJ2-2, with 7 bases matching TRBD1. Germline trimming cut 2 bases from V and 6 bases from J; bases unmatched to any gene: 12. Germline V gives CDR1 MNHNS, CDR2 SASEGT. The CDR3 has 17 residues.

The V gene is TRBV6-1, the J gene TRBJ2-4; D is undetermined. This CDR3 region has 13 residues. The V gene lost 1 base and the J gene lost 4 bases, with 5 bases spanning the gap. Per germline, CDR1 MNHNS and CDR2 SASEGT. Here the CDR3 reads CASSEGRKNIQYF. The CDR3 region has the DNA TGTGCCAGCAGTGAAGGGCGGAAAAACATTCAGTACTTC.

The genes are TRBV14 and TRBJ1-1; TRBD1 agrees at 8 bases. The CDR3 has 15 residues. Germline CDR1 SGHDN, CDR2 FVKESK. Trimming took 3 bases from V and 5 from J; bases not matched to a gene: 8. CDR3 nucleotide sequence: TGTGCCAGCAGCCAGACGAGACAGGGGAGAACTGAAGCTTTCTTT. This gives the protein CASSQTRQGRTEAFF.

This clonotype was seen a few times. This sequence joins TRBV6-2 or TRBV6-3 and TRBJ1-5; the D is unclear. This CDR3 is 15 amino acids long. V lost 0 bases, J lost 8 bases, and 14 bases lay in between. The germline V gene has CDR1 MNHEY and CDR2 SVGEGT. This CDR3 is CASSYSPLGMEPQHF. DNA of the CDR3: TGTGCCAGCAGTTACTCACCCCTGGGGATGGAGCCCCAGCATTTT.

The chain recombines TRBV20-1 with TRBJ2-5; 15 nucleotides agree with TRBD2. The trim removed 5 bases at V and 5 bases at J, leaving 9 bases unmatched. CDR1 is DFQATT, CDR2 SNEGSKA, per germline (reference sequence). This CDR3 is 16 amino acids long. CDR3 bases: TGCAGTGCTGGATACGGGACTAGCGGGGGGAGGGAGACCCAGTACTTC. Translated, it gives CSAGYGTSGGRETQYF.

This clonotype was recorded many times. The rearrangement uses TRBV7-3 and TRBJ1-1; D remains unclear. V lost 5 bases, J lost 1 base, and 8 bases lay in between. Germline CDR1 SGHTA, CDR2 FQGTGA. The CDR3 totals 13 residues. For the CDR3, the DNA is TGTGCCAGCAGCCCCCAGCCGAACACTGAAGCTTTCTTT. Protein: CASSPQPNTEAFF.

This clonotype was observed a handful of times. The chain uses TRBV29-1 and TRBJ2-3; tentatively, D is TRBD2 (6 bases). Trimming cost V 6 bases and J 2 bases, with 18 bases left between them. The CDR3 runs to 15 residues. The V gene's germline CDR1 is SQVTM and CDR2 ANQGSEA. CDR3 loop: CSVSGAGTPTDTQYF. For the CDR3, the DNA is TGCAGCGTCTCCGGGGCGGGGACTCCCACAGATACGCAGTATTTT.

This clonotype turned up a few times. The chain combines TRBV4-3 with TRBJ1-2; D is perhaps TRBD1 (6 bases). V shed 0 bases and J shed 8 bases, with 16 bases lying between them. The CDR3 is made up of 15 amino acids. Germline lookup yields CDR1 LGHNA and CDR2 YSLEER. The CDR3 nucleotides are TGCGCCAGCAGCCAAGATCGCGGGGGGCCTGGAGGCTACACCTTC. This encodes CASSQDRGGPGGYTF.

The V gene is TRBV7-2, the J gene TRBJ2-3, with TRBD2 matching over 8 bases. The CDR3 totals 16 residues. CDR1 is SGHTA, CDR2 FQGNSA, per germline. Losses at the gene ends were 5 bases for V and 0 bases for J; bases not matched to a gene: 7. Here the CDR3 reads CASSPGLAHSTDTQYF. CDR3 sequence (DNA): TGTGCCAGCAGCCCCGGACTAGCCCATAGCACAGATACGCAGTATTTT.

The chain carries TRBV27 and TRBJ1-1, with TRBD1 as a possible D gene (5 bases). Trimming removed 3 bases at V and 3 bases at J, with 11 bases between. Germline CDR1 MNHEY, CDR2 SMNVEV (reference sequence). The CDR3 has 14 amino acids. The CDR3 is CASSFIQGDTEAFF. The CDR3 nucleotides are TGTGCCAGCAGTTTCATCCAGGGTGACACTGAAGCTTTCTTT.

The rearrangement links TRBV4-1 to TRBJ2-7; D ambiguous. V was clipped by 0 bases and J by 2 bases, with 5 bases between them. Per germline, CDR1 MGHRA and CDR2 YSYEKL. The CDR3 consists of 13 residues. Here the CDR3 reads CASSQDTAYEQYF. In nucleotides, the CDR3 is TGCGCCAGCAGCCAAGATACAGCCTACGAGCAGTACTTC.